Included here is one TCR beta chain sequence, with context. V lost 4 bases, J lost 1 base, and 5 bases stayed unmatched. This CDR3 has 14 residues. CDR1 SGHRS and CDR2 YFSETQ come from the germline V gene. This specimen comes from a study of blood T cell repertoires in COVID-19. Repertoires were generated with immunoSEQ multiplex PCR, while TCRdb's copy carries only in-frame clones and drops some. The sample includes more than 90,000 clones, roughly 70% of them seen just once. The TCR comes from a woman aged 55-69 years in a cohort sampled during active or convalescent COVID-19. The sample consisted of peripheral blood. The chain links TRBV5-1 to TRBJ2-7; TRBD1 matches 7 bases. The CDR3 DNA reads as TGCGCCAGCAGCATCCGGACAGGATCCTACGAGCAGTACTTC. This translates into CASSIRTGSYEQYF.